The 8 T cell receptor beta chains below come from one sample, sequenced in a study of cytomegalovirus exposure and HLA in healthy donors. The PCR ran on 60 Vbeta and 13 Jbeta primers. The method was immunoSEQ multiplex PCR; TCRdb's version includes in-frame clones alone and lacks a portion of them. The top ten clones hold around 4.5% of a sample with some 150,000 clones, about four fifths of them seen once. Input material: PBMCs. These receptors were collected from a man aged 30 to 45 in good health and CMV-seronegative.

The chain uses TRBV27 and TRBJ2-7, with TRBD2 identical over 7 bases. There are 15 residues in the CDR3. V lost 4 bases and J lost 2; bases outside the gene matches: 8. The germline V gene has CDR1 MNHEY and CDR2 SMNVEV (reference sequence). CDR3 nucleotide sequence: TGTGCCAGCAGTTGGGCGGCCGGACTAGCCTACGAGCAGTACTTC. Translation gives CASSWAAGLAYEQYF.

V gene TRBV19 combines with J gene TRBJ2-2, with a possible D match to TRBD2 (5 bases). CDR1 and CDR2 (germline): LNHDA, SQIVND (reference sequence). The CDR3 runs to 13 residues. Deletions cut 6 bases from V and 5 bases from J, with 10 bases between. In DNA, the CDR3 is TGTGCCAGTAGAGTGACGGGAACCGGGGAGCTGTTTTTT. It specifies CASRVTGTGELFF.

The chain uses TRBV27 and TRBJ2-7; TRBD1 matches 9 bases. CDR3 size: 15 residues. Germline V lookup: CDR1 MNHEY, CDR2 SMNVEV (reference sequence). Trimming took 4 bases from V and 0 from J; bases not matched to a gene: 4. The CDR3 bases are TGTGCCAGCAGTTCTCCGGGACAGGGCTCCTACGAGCAGTACTTC. Protein sequence: CASSSPGQGSYEQYF.

V and J are TRBV5-1 and TRBJ1-1, with D possibly matching TRBD1 (6 bases). The CDR3 has 16 amino acids. Trimming took 5 bases from V and 4 from J, leaving 21 bases between them. Germline-derived CDR1 and CDR2 are SGHRS and YFSETQ. Here the CDR3 DNA reads TGCGCCAGCAGGCAAGCAGCCAACAGGGAAGGCACTGAAGCTTTCTTT. Its translation is CASRQAANREGTEAFF.

The J gene is TRBJ1-1, the V gene TRBV28; D remains ambiguous. V was pared by 2 bases and J by 1 base, with 5 bases between. Per germline, CDR1 MDHEN and CDR2 SYDVKM. This CDR3 is 13 amino acids long. The chain's CDR3 is CASSLMRNTEAFF. In DNA, the CDR3 is TGTGCCAGCAGTTTAATGAGGAACACTGAAGCTTTCTTT.

The rearrangement uses TRBV6-6 and TRBJ2-5; D might be TRBD2 (5 bases). CDR1 MNHNY and CDR2 SVGAGI come from the germline V gene (reference sequence). This CDR3 has 14 amino acids. Trimming left V 3 bases short and J 4 bases short, with 12 bases between. The CDR3 spells CASSYRLGRETQYF. The CDR3 DNA is TGTGCCAGCAGTTATCGACTGGGGAGAGAGACCCAGTACTTC.

CDR3 sequence: CASSLGTQGNTEAFF. The DNA for the CDR3 is TGCGCCAGCAGCTTAGGGACACAAGGCAACACTGAAGCTTTCTTT. The J gene is TRBJ1-1, the V gene TRBV5-1; the D gene is possibly TRBD1 (6 bases). CDR3 length: 15 amino acids. V was pared by 2 bases and J by 2 bases, with 13 bases between. Germline V CDR1 and CDR2: SGHRS, YFSETQ. The full variable domain, its missing parts supplied by reference TRBV5-1 and TRBJ1-1, is KAGVTQTPRYLIKTRGQQVTLSCSPISGHRSVSWYQQTPGQGLQFLFEYFSETQRNKGNFPGRFSGRQFSNSRSEMNVSTLELGDSALYLCASSLGTQGNTEAFFGQGTRLTVV.

The chain is built from TRBV27 and TRBJ2-1, with TRBD1 matching 7 bases. Per the germline V gene, CDR1 is MNHEY and CDR2 is SMNVEV (reference sequence). The V gene end was trimmed by 5 bases and the J gene end by 6 bases; junction bases not matched to a gene: 10. This CDR3 comprises 15 residues. This chain's CDR3 is CASSRSTGQGNEQFF. CDR3 sequence (DNA): TGTGCCAGCAGTAGATCGACAGGGCAAGGCAATGAGCAGTTCTTC.